This record concerns one TCR beta chain sequence. This sample is drawn from a study of T cell responses to AZD1222 COVID-19 vaccine. The table came from immunoSEQ multiplex PCR; TCRdb's copy has only in-frame clones and leaves some out. This sample has over 150,000 clones, with just under 90% found just once. Trimming left V 3 bases short and J 3 bases short, with 14 bases between. This CDR3 has 16 residues. Germline CDR1 reads SGHDN; CDR2 reads FVKESK. The chain uses TRBV14 and TRBJ2-2; weak D call: TRBD2 (5 bases). Source: peripheral blood, taken on day 0 of AZD1222 vaccination. This receptor was taken from an adult in good health. CDR3 nucleotides: TGTGCCAGCAGCCATACACTCCCGGGGTACACCGGGGAGCTGTTTTTT. Protein: CASSHTLPGYTGELFF.